This T cell receptor beta chain originates from a study of blood T cell repertoires in COVID-19 (TCRdb year 2020). About the investigation overall: Samples from collaborators originated in the United States, Italy and Spain and spanned both the acute and convalescent phases of COVID-19. The prospective study material was composed of cDNA or gDNA derived from T cells, B-cell-depleted T cells, or PBMCs. The dataset comprised deeply sampled blood TCRbeta repertoires from subjects exposed to, actively infected with, or recovered from COVID-19. The repertoires were made available in a free public database intended to serve as a resource for research on the immune response to SARS-CoV-2. The samples were drawn from two sources: the first 160 participants of the ongoing ImmuneRACE study, and 1,200 or so subjects contributed by 6 global collaborators. Sample metadata almost always included a de-identified subject ID, COVID-19 status, age in years and sex. HLA class I and class II types, where available, came from metadata supplied by the sample provider rather than from assay-based typing.

The immunoSEQ Assay, a bias-controlled multiplex PCR, was used to amplify TCRbeta CDR3 regions from genomic DNA. The original methods were these. Nucleated cell counts per sample were estimated from amplification of reference gene primers within the assay. To quantify the absolute abundance of each unique TCRbeta CDR3 rearrangement, sequence reads were collapsed and filtered. Productive Simpson clonality was computed per sample as the square root of Simpson's diversity index over productive rearrangements. As stored in TCRdb, this immuneACCESS dataset retains in-frame rearrangements with V and J assigned. A fraction of the clones does not appear; measured against another copy, unresolved V genes explain less than half of the discrepancy, and the remainder lacks a known reason. Clonal size and the V and J genes are those of that table, whereas D and trimming came from the DNA. The sample yields fewer than 350,000 clones; 85% were counted once. Of the sample, around 2.3% falls within the top ten clones.

Its CDR3 holds 13 amino acids, cysteine through phenylalanine. Left in the record is the CDR3 DNA by itself, 39 bases read in frame from the first base. At the junction V is shortened by 3 bases and J by 7 bases, with 12 bases in between. The germline V gene (reference sequence) specifies MNHEY as CDR1 and SMNVEV as CDR2. As regards this clone: It lacks a known antigen. Nothing much larger sits one base from this clone, and base qualities are not available.

Broad study findings and their caveats: The quantity of clinical and demographic metadata differed by source and by participant and was supplied without curation.

Participants in the prospective study were enrolled through a virtual design, were aged about 18 to 89 years, and lived in about two dozen United States geographic areas. Cohort assignment in the prospective study relied on participant-reported clinical history from a screening survey and a study questionnaire. Recovered participants in ImmuneRACE Cohort 3 were defined as having two consecutive negative NP/OP PCR tests, clearance from a healthcare professional, or resolution of symptoms. Each participant in the prospective study had whole blood, serum and a nasopharyngeal or oropharyngeal swab collected by mobile phlebotomists. Prospective study participants could optionally give additional blood draws and questionnaires over a roughly two-month period. Blood samples from the prospective study were shipped frozen or at room temperature prior to DNA extraction.

Sequencing was carried out using PBMCs or T cells enriched from blood (not recorded which). The rearrangement joined TRBV27 to TRBJ2-5; perhaps TRBD2 is the D gene, with 6 bases matching. The TCR was taken from a woman aged 45-65 years who had recovered from COVID-19. The CDR3: CASSFGGLGTQYF. The DNA sequence follows: TGTGCCAGCAGTTTCGGGGGTCTGGGGACCCAGTACTTC.